This T cell receptor beta chain was found in a study of blood T cell repertoires in COVID-19. Study summary: Samples of COVID-19 (acute and convalescent) were obtained from the United States, Italy and Spain. From T cells, B-cell-depleted T cells, or PBMCs came the material, which was cDNA or gDNA.

Per germline, CDR1 SNHLY and CDR2 FYNNEI. V dropped 6 bases and J dropped 4; count of bases not matched to a gene: 3. The CDR3 totals 14 residues. As handled by the study authors: Scientists estimated how many nucleated cells there were by amplifying reference gene primers. Produced via immunoSEQ multiplex PCR; TCRdb's table is partial and in-frame only. V and J calls and clone size are those listed in that table; D and trimming were worked out from the DNA. This sample has over 600,000 clones, with around 90% found just once. The sample was peripheral blood. This sequence originates from a woman between 18 and 30 years old with acute or convalescent COVID-19. The rearrangement uses TRBV2 and TRBJ1-5; 10 positions agree with TRBD1. The CDR3 here is CASRDRGGNQPQHF. The CDR3 DNA is TGTGCCAGCAGGGACAGGGGGGGGAATCAGCCCCAGCATTTT.